This T cell receptor beta chain came from a study of T cell responses to AZD1222 COVID-19 vaccine. Overall study results and limits: Compared with day 0, the breadth and depth of the Spike-specific TCR repertoire rose significantly after two doses of AZD1222. Most donors were white British, females outnumbered males, and clonal diversity was possibly underestimated.

In the case of this clone: Its cognate antigen is unknown.

Germline V gene data show CDR1 as SGHTA and CDR2 as FQGNSA. Trimming left V 2 bases short and J 3 bases short, with 11 bases between. CDR3 length: 16 amino acids. Using immunoSEQ multiplex PCR, the repertoire was profiled, and TCRdb retains in-frame clones only, with some absent. The sample yields roughly 120,000 clones, about nine tenths seen once. The TCR sequence derives from an adult who received the AZD1222 COVID-19 vaccine. The rearrangement uses TRBV7-2 and TRBJ1-6; the D gene is possibly TRBD1 (6 bases). This specimen consisted of peripheral blood, obtained 28 days after the second AZD1222 dose. Here the CDR3 DNA reads TGTGCCAGCAGCTTATCGGGGGGCAGCTATAATTCACCCCTCCACTTT. It encodes CASSLSGGSYNSPLHF.